A selection of T cell receptor beta chains follows, all from one sample in a study of CXCR3-negative and CXCR3-positive naive CD8 T cells. Using the 5' RACE reads, TCRdb records one entry per CDR3 protein without DNA. Listed are about 4,700 distinct CDR3 sequences; 2% to 2.5% falls within the top ten. The sample consisted of naive CXCR3+ CD8+ T cells from blood. Receptor source: a human donor in good health. Some clones in this sample may be carry-over from other donors' samples. Both conserved end residues are part of each CDR3. Some rows have no size entry. The others give once, few or many, or a class for an expanded clone.

cdr3_aa,clone_size,v_call,j_call
CASSPRDGGTDTQYF,.,TRBV11-2,TRBJ2-3
CASSLAWRALDNEQFF,large,TRBV27,TRBJ2-1
CSARDLAGGQETQYF,medium-sized,TRBV20-1,TRBJ2-5
CSVEGLGLAGISYNEQFF,medium-sized,TRBV29-1,TRBJ2-1
CSVESRGLTEAFF,.,TRBV29-1,TRBJ1-1
CASSLADWTGASSYEQYF,.,TRBV11-2,TRBJ2-7
CASSLHPGGPQHF,.,TRBV14,TRBJ1-5
CASSLATGGNTEAFF,.,TRBV5-6,TRBJ1-1
CATRITGERDIQYF,.,TRBV15,TRBJ2-4
CASSFVDPYNEQFF,medium-sized,TRBV12-3/TRBV12-4,TRBJ2-1
CSVQGYTEAFF,.,TRBV29-1,TRBJ1-1
CSVEVRLAGVLEQFF,medium-sized,TRBV29-1,TRBJ2-1
CASSILGGTEAFF,.,TRBV19,TRBJ1-1
CASSLWGFTYEQYF,.,TRBV21-1,TRBJ2-7
CSVEATENYGYTF,.,TRBV29-1,TRBJ1-2
CASRSPGQKNEQFF,.,TRBV12-3/TRBV12-4,TRBJ2-1
CSLEGQNTDTQYF,medium-sized,TRBV29-1,TRBJ2-3
CASSFVSGEAETQYF,.,TRBV28,TRBJ2-5
CSAQTQVSYGYTF,medium-sized,TRBV29-1,TRBJ1-2
CASSLTGTWDEQFF,.,TRBV7-8,TRBJ2-1
CATARGGETDTQYF,.,TRBV10-3,TRBJ2-3
CASSRQGIVSNEQFF,large,TRBV12-3/TRBV12-4,TRBJ2-1
CASSLTAESYEQYF,.,TRBV28,TRBJ2-7
CASSPTLLGYNEQFF,.,TRBV5-1,TRBJ2-1
CAISEMGLAGQSSGANVLTF,.,TRBV10-3,TRBJ2-6
CASSYGLHRDSIDQRAFF,.,TRBV6-6,TRBJ2-1
CASSLTFNREQYF,.,TRBV7-6,TRBJ2-7
CASSLITGELFF,.,TRBV11-3,TRBJ2-2
CASIPLLAGVDSAKNIQYF,medium-sized,TRBV2,TRBJ2-4
CSGDRVGELFF,.,TRBV29-1,TRBJ2-2
CASSQAGGFGQPQHF,medium-sized,TRBV4-1,TRBJ1-5
CASSEPRLGGYEQYF,.,TRBV2,TRBJ2-7
CASSQGFRGIGGYTF,medium-sized,TRBV4-3,TRBJ1-2
CSARDHLAPTYEQYF,medium-sized,TRBV20-1,TRBJ2-7
CASSPEAGASTDTQYF,medium-sized,TRBV7-2,TRBJ2-3
CASSPRAGTDTQYF,medium-sized,TRBV18,TRBJ2-3
CASSLLRDGYNEQFF,medium-sized,TRBV6-2/TRBV6-3,TRBJ2-1
CASLTGTSGPADTQYF,.,TRBV21-1,TRBJ2-3
CSVEFADTQYF,.,TRBV29-1,TRBJ2-3
CASSFGLEGNQPQHF,medium-sized,TRBV5-1,TRBJ1-5
CSSGTEAYGYTF,.,TRBV29-1,TRBJ1-2